The clone carrying this TCR beta chain was counted between two and nine times. The entry originates in a study of blood T cells in healthy people across ages. With a J-beta primer mix and a sample-barcoded 5' primer, a second PCR ran about 7 to 11 cycles. One entry per CDR3 protein, called by TCRdb with MiXCR from the 5' RACE reads. The table includes around 650,000 distinct CDR3 sequences, approximately 40% detected once. Germline V gene lookup returns CDR1 MNHEY and CDR2 SVGEGT. V lost 5 bases to trimming and J lost 3 bases, with 14 bases between them. The CDR3 runs to 15 residues. The V call is TRBV6-2 or TRBV6-3, the J call TRBJ2-1, with D perhaps matching TRBD1 (6 bases). The receptor was isolated from a man aged 80 or over in good health. The material sequenced was blood. The chain's CDR3 is CASSPPGASYNEQFF. The CDR3 bases are TGTGCCAGCAGTCCCCCAGGGGCAAGCTACAATGAGCAGTTCTTC.